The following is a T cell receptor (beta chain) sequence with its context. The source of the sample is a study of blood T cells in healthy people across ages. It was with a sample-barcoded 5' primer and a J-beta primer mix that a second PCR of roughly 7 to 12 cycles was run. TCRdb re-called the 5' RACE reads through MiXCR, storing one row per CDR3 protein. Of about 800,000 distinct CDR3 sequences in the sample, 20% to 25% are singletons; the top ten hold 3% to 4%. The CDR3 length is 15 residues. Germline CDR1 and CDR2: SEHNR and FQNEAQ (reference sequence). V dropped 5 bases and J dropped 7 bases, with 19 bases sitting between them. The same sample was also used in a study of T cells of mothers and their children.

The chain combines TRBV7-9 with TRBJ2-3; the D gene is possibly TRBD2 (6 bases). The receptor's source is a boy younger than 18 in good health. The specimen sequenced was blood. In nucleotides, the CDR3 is TGTGCCAGCAGCAGGGAGGCGGATTTTACGAATACGCAGTATTTT. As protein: CASSREADFTNTQYF.